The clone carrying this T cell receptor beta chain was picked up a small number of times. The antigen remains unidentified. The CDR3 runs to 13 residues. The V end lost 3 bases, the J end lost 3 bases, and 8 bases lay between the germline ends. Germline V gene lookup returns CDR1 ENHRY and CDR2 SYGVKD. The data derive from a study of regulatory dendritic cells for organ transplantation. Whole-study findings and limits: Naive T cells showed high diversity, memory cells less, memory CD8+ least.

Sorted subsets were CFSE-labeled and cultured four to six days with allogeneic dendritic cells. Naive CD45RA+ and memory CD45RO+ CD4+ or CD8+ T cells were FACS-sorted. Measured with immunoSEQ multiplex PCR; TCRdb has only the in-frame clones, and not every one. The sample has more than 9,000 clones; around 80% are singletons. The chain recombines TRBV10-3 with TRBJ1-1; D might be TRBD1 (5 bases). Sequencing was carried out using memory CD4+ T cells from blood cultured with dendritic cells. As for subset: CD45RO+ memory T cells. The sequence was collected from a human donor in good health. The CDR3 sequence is CAISDRGYTEAFF. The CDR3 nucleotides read TGTGCCATCAGTGATAGGGGCTACACTGAAGCTTTCTTT.